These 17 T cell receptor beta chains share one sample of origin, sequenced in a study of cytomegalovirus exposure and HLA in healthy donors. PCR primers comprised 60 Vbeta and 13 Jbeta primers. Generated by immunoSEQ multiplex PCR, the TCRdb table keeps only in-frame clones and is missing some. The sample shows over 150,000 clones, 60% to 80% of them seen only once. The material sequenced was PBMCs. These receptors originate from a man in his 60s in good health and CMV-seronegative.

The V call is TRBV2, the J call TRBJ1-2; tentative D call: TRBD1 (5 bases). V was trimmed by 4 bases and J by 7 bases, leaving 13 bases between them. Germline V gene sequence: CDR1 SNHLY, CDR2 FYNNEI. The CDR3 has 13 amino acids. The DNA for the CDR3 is TGTGCCAGCAGTGGGGGCAGGGAACGTGGCTACACCTTC. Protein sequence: CASSGGRERGYTF.

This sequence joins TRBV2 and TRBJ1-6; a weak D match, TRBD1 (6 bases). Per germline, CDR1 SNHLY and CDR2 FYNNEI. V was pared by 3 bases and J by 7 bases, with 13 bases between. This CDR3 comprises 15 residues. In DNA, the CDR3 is TGTGCCAGCAGTGAGGAGACAGGCAGGAATTCACCCCTCCACTTT. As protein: CASSEETGRNSPLHF.

CDR3 in DNA: TGTGCCAGCAGCTTCCGACAGGGATCTATCCAAGAGACCCAGTACTTC. As protein: CASSFRQGSIQETQYF. The gene calls are TRBV11-2 and TRBJ2-5; 7 nucleotides agree with TRBD1. CDR1 is SGHAT, CDR2 FQNNGV, per germline. J was trimmed by 1 base and V by 3 bases; bases with no gene match: 8. The CDR3 is 16 amino acids.

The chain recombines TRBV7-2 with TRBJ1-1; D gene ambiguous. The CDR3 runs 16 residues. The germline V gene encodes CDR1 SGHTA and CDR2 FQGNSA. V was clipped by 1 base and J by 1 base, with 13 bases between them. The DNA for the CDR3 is TGTGCCAGCAGCTTAGTGTCCCAGAGGTGGAACACTGAAGCTTTCTTT. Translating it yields CASSLVSQRWNTEAFF.

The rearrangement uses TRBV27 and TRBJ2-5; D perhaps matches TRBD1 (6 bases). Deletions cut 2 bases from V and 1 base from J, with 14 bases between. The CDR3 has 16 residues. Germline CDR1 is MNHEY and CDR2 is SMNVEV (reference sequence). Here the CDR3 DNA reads TGTGCCAGCAGTTTAATGGGGGCAGGGGTCCAAGAGACCCAGTACTTC. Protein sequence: CASSLMGAGVQETQYF.

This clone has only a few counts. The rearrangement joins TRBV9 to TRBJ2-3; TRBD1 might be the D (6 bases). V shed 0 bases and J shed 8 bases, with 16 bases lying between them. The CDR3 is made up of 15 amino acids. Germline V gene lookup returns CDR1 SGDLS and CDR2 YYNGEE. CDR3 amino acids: CASSVEGGESATQYF. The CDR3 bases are TGTGCCAGCAGCGTAGAAGGGGGAGAATCGGCTACGCAGTATTTT.

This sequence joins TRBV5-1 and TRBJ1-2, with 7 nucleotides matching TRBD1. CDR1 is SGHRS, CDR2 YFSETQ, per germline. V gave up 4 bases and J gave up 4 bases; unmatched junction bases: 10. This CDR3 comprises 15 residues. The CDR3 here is CASSNGTATFYGYTF. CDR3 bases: TGCGCCAGCAGCAACGGGACAGCCACCTTCTATGGCTACACCTTC. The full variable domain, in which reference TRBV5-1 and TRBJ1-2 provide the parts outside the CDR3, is KAGVTQTPRYLIKTRGQQVTLSCSPISGHRSVSWYQQTPGQGLQFLFEYFSETQRNKGNFPGRFSGRQFSNSRSEMNVSTLELGDSALYLCASSNGTATFYGYTFGSGTRLTVV.

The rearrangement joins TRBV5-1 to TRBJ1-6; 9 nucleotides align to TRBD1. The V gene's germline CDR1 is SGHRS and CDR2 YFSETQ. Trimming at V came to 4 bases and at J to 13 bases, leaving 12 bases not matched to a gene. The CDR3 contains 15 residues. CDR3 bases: TGCGCCAGCAGCCGAGGACAGGGGCCCCTTTTTCCCCTCCACTTT. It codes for CASSRGQGPLFPLHF.

CDR3 nucleotides: TGTGCCAGCAGCTTAGTTCCAGGGGACTCCTACGAGCAGTACTTC. Residues: CASSLVPGDSYEQYF. The J gene is TRBJ2-7, the V gene TRBV7-9; maybe TRBD1 (6 bases). CDR1 and CDR2 from the germline V gene are SEHNR and FQNEAQ (reference sequence). V lost 1 base and J 0 bases, leaving 10 bases between the germline ends. This CDR3 has 15 residues.

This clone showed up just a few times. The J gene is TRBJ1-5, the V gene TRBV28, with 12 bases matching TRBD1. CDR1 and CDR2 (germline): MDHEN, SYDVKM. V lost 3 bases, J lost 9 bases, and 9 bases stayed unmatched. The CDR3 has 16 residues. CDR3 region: CASSFGTGGSGRPQHF. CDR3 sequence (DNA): TGTGCCAGCAGTTTCGGGACAGGGGGCTCCGGTCGGCCCCAGCATTTT.

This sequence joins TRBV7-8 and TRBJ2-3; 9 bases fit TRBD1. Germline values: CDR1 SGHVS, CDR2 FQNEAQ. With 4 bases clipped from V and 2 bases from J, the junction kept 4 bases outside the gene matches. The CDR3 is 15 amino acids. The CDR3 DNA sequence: TGTGCCAGCAGCTGGGGGACAGGGACCACAGATACGCAGTATTTT. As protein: CASSWGTGTTDTQYF.

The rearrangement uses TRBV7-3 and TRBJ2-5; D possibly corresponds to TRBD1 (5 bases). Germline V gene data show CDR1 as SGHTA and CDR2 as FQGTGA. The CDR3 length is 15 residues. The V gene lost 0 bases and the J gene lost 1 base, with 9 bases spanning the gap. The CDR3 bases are TGTGCCAGCAGCTTAACTGGACATCCCCAAGAGACCCAGTACTTC. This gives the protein CASSLTGHPQETQYF.

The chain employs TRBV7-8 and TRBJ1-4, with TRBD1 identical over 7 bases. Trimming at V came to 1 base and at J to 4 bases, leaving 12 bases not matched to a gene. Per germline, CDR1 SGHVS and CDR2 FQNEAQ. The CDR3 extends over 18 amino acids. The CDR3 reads CASSLGRYRGGRNEKLFF. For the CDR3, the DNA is TGTGCCAGCAGCTTAGGCCGCTACAGGGGCGGCCGTAATGAAAAACTGTTTTTT. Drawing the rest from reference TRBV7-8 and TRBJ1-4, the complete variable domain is GAGVSQSPRYKVAKRGQDVALRCDPISGHVSLFWYQQALGQGPEFLTYFQNEAQLDKSGLPSDRFFAERPEGSVSTLKIQRTQQEDSAVYLCASSLGRYRGGRNEKLFFGSGTQLSVL.

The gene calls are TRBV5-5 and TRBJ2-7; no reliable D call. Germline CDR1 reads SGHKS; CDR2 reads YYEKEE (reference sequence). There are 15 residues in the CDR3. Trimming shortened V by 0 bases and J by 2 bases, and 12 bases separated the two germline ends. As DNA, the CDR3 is TGTGCCAGCAGCTTGGTCACACAGAGAACCTACGAGCAGTACTTC. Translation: CASSLVTQRTYEQYF.

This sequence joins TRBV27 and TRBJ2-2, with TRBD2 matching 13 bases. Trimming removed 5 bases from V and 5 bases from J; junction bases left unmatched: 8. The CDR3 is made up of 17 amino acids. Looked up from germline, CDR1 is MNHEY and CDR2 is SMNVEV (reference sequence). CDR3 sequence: CASSLRTSGSVTGELFF. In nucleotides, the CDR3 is TGTGCCAGCAGTCTTCGGACTAGCGGGAGTGTGACCGGGGAGCTGTTTTTT.

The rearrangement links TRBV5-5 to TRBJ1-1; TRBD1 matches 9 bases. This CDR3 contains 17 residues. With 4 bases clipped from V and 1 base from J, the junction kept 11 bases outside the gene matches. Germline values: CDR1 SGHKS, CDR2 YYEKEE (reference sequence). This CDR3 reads CASSLGTGWGGNTEAFF. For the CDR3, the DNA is TGTGCCAGCAGCCTGGGGACAGGGTGGGGGGGGAACACTGAAGCTTTCTTT.

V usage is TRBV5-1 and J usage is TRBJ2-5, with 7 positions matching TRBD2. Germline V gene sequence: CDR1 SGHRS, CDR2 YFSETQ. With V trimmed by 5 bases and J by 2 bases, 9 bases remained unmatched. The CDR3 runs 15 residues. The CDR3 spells CASRPTSSSQETQYF. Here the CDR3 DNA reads TGCGCCAGCAGGCCGACTAGCTCTTCTCAAGAGACCCAGTACTTC.